The 22 T cell receptor beta chains in this list originate from one sample, sequenced in a study of T cell changes during pregnancy in multiple sclerosis (dated by TCRdb to between 2018 and 2021). Library method: the immunoSEQ multiplex PCR assay. This is the immuneACCESS table as TCRdb keeps it, with only in-frame sequences that have V and J called. A part of the clones is gone; compared with another copy, unresolved V genes explain less than half, and the rest is unexplained. The sample includes some 77,000 clones, with 75% to 90% observed a single time. The top ten clonotypes cover approximately 2% of the sample. Sequenced material: peripheral blood, taken before pregnancy. These receptors were taken from a female donor with multiple sclerosis, enrolled in a pregnancy study.

The gene calls are TRBV2 and TRBJ1-3; D remains ambiguous. The germline V gene encodes CDR1 SNHLY and CDR2 FYNNEI. This CDR3 is built from 12 residues. Trimming pared 4 bases from V and 9 bases from J, leaving 10 bases between. Here the CDR3 DNA reads TGTGCCAGCAGTGTATGGGCAGCCACCATATATTTT. Translated: CASSVWAATIYF.

This clone was seen a single time. V is TRBV7-8 and J is TRBJ2-7; 10 nucleotides agree with TRBD2. The V segment lost 5 bases and the J segment 1 base; nucleotides outside the gene matches: 8. The CDR3 is 16 residues long. Germline assignment: CDR1 SGHVS and CDR2 FQNEAQ. The CDR3 loop reads CASSGPLAGVSYEQYF. The CDR3 bases are TGTGCCAGCAGCGGCCCTCTAGCGGGGGTTTCCTACGAGCAGTACTTC.

This chain links TRBV9 with TRBJ2-1, with 12 nucleotides matching TRBD2. V was clipped by 1 base and J by 9 bases; unmatched bases: 20. This CDR3 contains 20 residues. Germline lookup yields CDR1 SGDLS and CDR2 YYNGEE. For the CDR3, the DNA is TGTGCCAGCAGCGTAAAAGCTAGCGGGGGGGACGAGGAGAAGGCACTTGAGCAGTTCTTC. It translates to CASSVKASGGDEEKALEQFF.

This clone showed up just once. V and J are TRBV4-2 and TRBJ2-1; 11 nucleotides agree with TRBD2. With 0 bases clipped from V and 6 bases from J, the junction kept 4 bases outside the gene matches. The CDR3 consists of 16 residues. Germline V gene sequence: CDR1 LGHNA, CDR2 YNFKEQ. The CDR3: CASSQDTSGGINEQFF. The CDR3 DNA sequence: TGTGCCAGCAGCCAAGATACTAGCGGGGGTATCAATGAGCAGTTCTTC.

This sequence joins TRBV21-1 and TRBJ1-6; TRBD1, the D gene given by the table, was not confirmed from the DNA. TRBV21-1 is termed a pseudogene. The CDR3 spans 16 residues. The CDR3 bases are TGTGCCAGCAGCAAGCGCGTACAGGGGTATAATTCACCCCTCCACTTT. It specifies CASSKRVQGYNSPLHF.

This chain links TRBV5-1 with TRBJ2-3; tentative D call: TRBD2 (6 bases). Per the germline V gene, CDR1 is SGHRS and CDR2 is YFSETQ. Trimming removed 4 bases from V and 2 bases from J, with 14 bases in between. The CDR3 totals 15 residues. For the CDR3, the DNA is TGCGCCAGCAGCACCGGGGCGGGGATCACAGATACGCAGTATTTT. This codes for CASSTGAGITDTQYF.

The chain links TRBV6-1 to TRBJ1-1, with TRBD1 identical over 7 bases. The germline V gene has CDR1 MNHNS and CDR2 SASEGT. The CDR3 consists of 14 residues. The V gene end was trimmed by 6 bases and the J gene end by 0 bases; junction bases not matched to a gene: 4. As DNA, the CDR3 is TGTGCCAGCAGCCCTGACAGGGTGAACACTGAAGCTTTCTTT. Its protein is CASSPDRVNTEAFF.

V is TRBV7-9 and J is TRBJ1-3, with 8 nucleotides matching TRBD1. The length of the CDR3 is 19 residues. V gave up 5 bases and J gave up 0 bases; unmatched junction bases: 15. Looked up from germline, CDR1 is SEHNR and CDR2 is FQNEAQ (reference sequence). CDR3 sequence (DNA): TGTGCCAGCAGCGAAACCGGGACAGGTCCCGTTTTCTCTGGAAACACCATATATTTT. This sequence encodes CASSETGTGPVFSGNTIYF. Full variable domain (remainder filled in from reference TRBV7-9 and TRBJ1-3): DTGVSQNPRHKITKRGQNVTFRCDPISEHNRLYWYRQTLGQGPEFLTYFQNEAQLEKSRLLSDRFSAERPKGSFSTLEIQRTEQGDSAMYLCASSETGTGPVFSGNTIYFGEGSWLTVV.

This CDR3 reads CTSSQEFDGQLTEAFF. The CDR3 coding sequence is TGCACCAGCAGCCAAGAATTTGATGGACAGCTCACTGAAGCTTTCTTT. This chain connects TRBV1 to TRBJ1-1; the table's D gene call, TRBD1, was not cross checked with the DNA. TRBV1 is a pseudogene segment. CDR3 size: 16 residues.

This sequence joins TRBV18 and TRBJ1-2; 8 bases line up with TRBD1. Germline CDR1 reads KGHSH; CDR2 reads LQKENI. The V and J ends lost 3 bases and 7 bases, in that order; junction bases with no gene match: 10. The CDR3 has 15 amino acids. The CDR3 sequence: CASSPYHDRGSGYTF. The CDR3 DNA follows: TGTGCCAGCTCACCCTACCACGACAGGGGATCTGGCTACACCTTC. Combining the CDR3 with reference TRBV18 and TRBJ1-2 gives the whole variable domain NAGVMQNPRHLVRRRGQEARLRCSPMKGHSHVYWYRQLPEEGLKFMVYLQKENIIDESGMPKERFSAEFPKEGPSILRIQQVVRGDSAAYFCASSPYHDRGSGYTFGSGTRLTVV.

This chain links TRBV5-1 with TRBJ1-2; D might be TRBD1 (5 bases). V lost 0 bases to trimming and J lost 4 bases, with 13 bases between them. CDR1 and CDR2 (germline): SGHRS, YFSETQ. This CDR3 has 15 residues. The CDR3 nucleotides read TGCGCCAGCAGCTTGGGCGGAGGGGCGAGCTATGGCTACACCTTC. This encodes CASSLGGGASYGYTF.

The chain recombines TRBV7-3 with TRBJ2-2; a possible D gene is TRBD1 (5 bases). The length of the CDR3 is 13 residues. CDR1 and CDR2 (germline): SGHTA, FQGTGA. The V and J ends lost 3 bases and 6 bases respectively, with 8 bases between them. The CDR3 here is CASSFGAAGELFF. The CDR3 region has the DNA TGTGCCAGCAGCTTTGGGGCAGCCGGGGAGCTGTTTTTT.

The chain combines TRBV5-1 with TRBJ1-6, with D unclear. Germline CDR1 reads SGHRS; CDR2 reads YFSETQ. The V end was cut by 2 bases, the J end by 0 bases, with 9 bases between. The CDR3 runs to 16 residues. Here the CDR3 DNA reads TGCGCCAGCAGCTTAACGCCGAGCTCCTATAATTCACCCCTCCACTTT. Translation: CASSLTPSSYNSPLHF.

The chain links TRBV7-8 to TRBJ2-7, with 7 positions matching TRBD1. Germline V gene sequence: CDR1 SGHVS, CDR2 FQNEAQ. This CDR3 has 17 amino acids. The trim removed 4 bases at V and 3 bases at J, leaving 15 bases unmatched. DNA of the CDR3: TGTGCCAGCAGCTACCGTCGGACAGGCGAACACTACTACGAGCAGTACTTC. This codes for CASSYRRTGEHYYEQYF.

The rearrangement uses TRBV6-6 and TRBJ1-5; D is ambiguous. Trimming removed 8 bases at V and 0 bases at J, with 8 bases between. Looked up from germline, CDR1 is MNHNY and CDR2 is SVGAGI (reference sequence). This CDR3 has 13 amino acids. CDR3 bases: TGTGCCAGCGGTCGGTATAGCAATCAGCCCCAGCATTTT. This sequence encodes CASGRYSNQPQHF.

The chain carries TRBV5-1 and TRBJ2-3, with a possible D match to TRBD2 (5 bases). CDR1 is SGHRS and CDR2 is YFSETQ in the germline V gene. This CDR3 has 13 amino acids. V shed 5 bases and J shed 2 bases, with 9 bases lying between them. The chain's CDR3 is CASSRGYTDTQYF. DNA for the CDR3: TGCGCCAGCAGTCGGGGATACACAGATACGCAGTATTTT.

A single count supports this clone. The V gene is TRBV9, the J gene TRBJ2-3, with TRBD1 as a possible D gene (6 bases). This CDR3 comprises 17 residues. Germline V gives CDR1 SGDLS, CDR2 YYNGEE. V shed 3 bases and J shed 2 bases, with 19 bases lying between them. The CDR3 DNA reads as TGTGCCAGCAGCGCCTTGGACAGCTATTTAATCACAGATACGCAGTATTTT. It yields the protein CASSALDSYLITDTQYF. The full variable domain, in which reference TRBV9 and TRBJ2-3 provide the parts outside the CDR3, is DSGVTQTPKHLITATGQRVTLRCSPRSGDLSVYWYQQSLDQGLQFLIQYYNGEERAKGNILERFSAQQFPDLHSELNLSSLELGDSALYFCASSALDSYLITDTQYFGPGTRLTVL.

CDR3 region: CASSPGDRERNTIYF. The CDR3 DNA sequence: TGCGCCAGCAGCCCTGGGGACAGGGAACGAAACACCATATATTTT. This chain links TRBV4-3 with TRBJ1-3; 9 bases align to TRBD1. The CDR3 sequence is 15 residues long. V shed 4 bases, J shed 5 bases, and the junction held 6 bases outside the gene matches. Germline V gives CDR1 LGHNA, CDR2 YSLEER.

The J gene is TRBJ1-1, the V gene TRBV7-3; no clear D gene. V gave up 5 bases and J gave up 3 bases, with 16 bases separating them. CDR3 length: 15 amino acids. The germline V gene encodes CDR1 SGHTA and CDR2 FQGTGA. The CDR3 here is CASSDWTAEDTEAFF. CDR3 DNA sequence: TGTGCCAGCAGCGATTGGACGGCGGAGGACACTGAAGCTTTCTTT.

This chain links TRBV10-3 with TRBJ1-2; weak D call: TRBD1 (5 bases). V was clipped by 7 bases and J by 1 base, with 13 bases between them. The length of the CDR3 is 14 residues. CDR1 and CDR2 (germline): ENHRY, SYGVKD. The CDR3 region has the DNA TGTGCCATCAAGGCTCAGGGCGATAACTATGGCTACACCTTC. As protein: CAIKAQGDNYGYTF.

The chain uses TRBV6-1 and TRBJ2-7, with D perhaps matching TRBD2 (6 bases). CDR3 length: 14 residues. The ends were cut back, 3 bases at V and 6 bases at J, with 15 bases in the middle. The germline V gene has CDR1 MNHNS and CDR2 SASEGT. The CDR3 spells CASSDAGYIREQYF. The CDR3 nucleotides read TGTGCCAGCAGTGATGCGGGGTATATACGCGAGCAGTACTTC.

The chain is built from TRBV7-2 and TRBJ2-2; 10 positions agree with TRBD2. V shed 7 bases and J 5 bases; nucleotides not matched to a gene: 7. The CDR3 is 15 residues long. From germline, CDR1 is SGHTA and CDR2 FQGNSA. The CDR3 region has the DNA TGTGCCAGCAACGAAGCGGGGGGGCCGACCGGGGAGCTGTTTTTT. Translated: CASNEAGGPTGELFF. The full variable domain, completed using reference TRBV7-2 and TRBJ2-2, is GAGVSQSPSNKVTEKGKDVELRCDPISGHTALYWYRQSLGQGLEFLIYFQGNSAPDKSGLPSDRFSAERTGGSVSTLTIQRTQQEDSAVYLCASNEAGGPTGELFFGEGSRLTVL.